The sequence of this T cell receptor (beta chain) was determined in a study of control samples from healthy donors and cancer patients. Trimming removed 2 bases at V and 3 bases at J, with 7 bases between. Germline V CDR1 and CDR2: SGHRS, YFSETQ. The CDR3 runs 13 residues. Clones were read by immunoSEQ multiplex PCR, and TCRdb kept only the in-frame ones, dropping some. The top ten hold around 8.7% of the sample, which has about 120,000 clones, around 87% seen once. This chain connects TRBV5-1 to TRBJ2-3, with a weak D call TRBD1 (5 bases). This receptor was identified in a man in his forties in good health. The sample was blood. The CDR3 DNA is TGCGCCAGCAGCTTCCGACAGACAGATACGCAGTATTTT. Protein sequence: CASSFRQTDTQYF.